The subject of this entry is one T cell receptor beta chain. Antigen specificity is unknown. Germline V CDR1 and CDR2: SGDLS, YYNGEE. This CDR3 comprises 15 residues. Deletions cut 5 bases from V and 0 bases from J, with 13 bases between. Reverse transcription of all isolated RNA meant that expressed TCRB transcripts were sequenced. Sequencing was performed with immunoSEQ multiplex PCR; in TCRdb, only in-frame clones are kept and a portion is missing. The sample has around 500,000 clones; about an eighth are singletons. Sorted CD4+ subsets: naive, central memory, regulatory, stem cell-like memory (CD45RO/CCR7/CD25/CD127/CD95/CD27 panel). Sorting gave populations that all exceeded 95% purity. The sample comes from a study of beta chain features in type 1 diabetes. The study's findings and limits: VDJ junctions sequenced from type 1 diabetes patients showed fewer insertions and more deletions. Within patients, naive, central memory and Treg TCRB repertoires seemed more similar than within healthy donors.

The chain couples TRBV9 to TRBJ2-3; D is perhaps TRBD1 (6 bases). The sequence came from a woman aged 18-30 years in good health. Sample: naive CD4+ T cells from blood. CDR3: CASSPGAYSTDTQYF. The CDR3 DNA is TGTGCCAGCAGTCCAGGGGCTTACAGCACAGATACGCAGTATTTT.